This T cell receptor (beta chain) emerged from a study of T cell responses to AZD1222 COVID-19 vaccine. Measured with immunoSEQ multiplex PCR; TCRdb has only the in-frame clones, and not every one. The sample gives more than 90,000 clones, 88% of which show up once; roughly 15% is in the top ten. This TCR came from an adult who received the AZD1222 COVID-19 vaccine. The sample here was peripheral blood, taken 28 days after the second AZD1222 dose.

CDR3 nucleotide sequence: TGTGCCAGCAGCCAAACCCCTAACCAGGTCTACGAGCAGTACTTC. Translating gives CASSQTPNQVYEQYF. The rearrangement links TRBV3-1 (or the pseudogene TRBV3-2) to TRBJ2-7; D is undetermined. The V gene's germline CDR1 is LGHDT and CDR2 YNNKEL (reference sequence). CDR3 length: 15 residues. V lost 2 bases, J lost 3 bases, and 14 bases lay in between.